Listed here is a single T cell receptor (beta chain). These data belong to a study of blood T cell repertoires in COVID-19. Germline V gives CDR1 SGDLS, CDR2 YYNGEE. CDR3 size: 17 residues. V lost 4 bases, J lost 1 base, and 20 bases lay in between. Repertoires were generated with immunoSEQ multiplex PCR, while TCRdb's copy carries only in-frame clones and drops some. In the table there are 250,000 to 350,000 clones, 85% to 90% of which are singletons. This TCR was sampled from a woman between 50 and 59 years old who had been exposed to COVID-19. The V and J genes are TRBV9 and TRBJ1-1; D not resolved. The sample comprised PBMCs or T cells enriched from blood (not recorded which). The CDR3 nucleotides read TGTGCCAGCAGCCCCAAAGCCGAAGTTTCACCGAACACTGAAGCTTTCTTT. Its translation: CASSPKAEVSPNTEAFF. Supplemented by reference TRBV9 and TRBJ1-1, the full variable domain reads DSGVTQTPKHLITATGQRVTLRCSPRSGDLSVYWYQQSLDQGLQFLIQYYNGEERAKGNILERFSAQQFPDLHSELNLSSLELGDSALYFCASSPKAEVSPNTEAFFGQGTRLTVV.